This entry features one T cell receptor (beta chain) sequence. Its target is unknown. The V gene end was trimmed by 3 bases and the J gene end by 4 bases; junction bases not matched to a gene: 3. Germline V gives CDR1 SGHAT, CDR2 FQDESV (reference sequence). The CDR3 consists of 14 residues. These data are taken from a study of identical twins. Study-level findings and limits: Twins shared beta out-of-frame sequences in excess, but this excess was weaker.

TCRdb re-called the 5' RACE reads through MiXCR, storing one row per CDR3 protein. The table includes hundreds of thousands of distinct CDR3 sequences, around 9.6% detected once. The rearrangement uses TRBV11-1 and TRBJ2-5; 9 nucleotides agree with TRBD1. The clonotype comes from a woman between 18 and 29 years old in good health. Sequencing was done on a sample of memory (CD45RO+) T cells sorted from blood. The CDR3 DNA follows: TGTGCCAGCAGCTTCGGGACAGGGCGAGAGACCCAGTACTTC. This translates into CASSFGTGRETQYF.